This is a list of T cell receptor beta chains from one sample in a study of blood T cell repertoires in COVID-19. Here immunoSEQ multiplex PCR was the method, and the copy in TCRdb shows in-frame clones only, minus some. The data contain around 50,000 clones, 65% to 90% of them singletons. The sample taken for sequencing was peripheral blood. The receptor set was obtained from a man aged 35 to 55 with acute or convalescent COVID-19. Both conserved end residues are part of each CDR3. A D gene is named only where the DNA matches it firmly. Some rows mark clone size as missing; the rest say once, few, many or name a class of expanded clone.

D gene,clone size,V gene,J gene,CDR3 protein,CDR3 DNA
TRBD1,once,TRBV9,TRBJ2-2,CASSAYRGTATGELFF,TGTGCCAGCAGCGCTTACAGGGGAACCGCCACCGGGGAGCTGTTTTTT
-,-,TRBV11-2,TRBJ2-3,CASSLTAGYTDTQYF,TGTGCCAGCAGCTTAACCGCGGGCTACACAGATACGCAGTATTTT
TRBD1,-,TRBV7-2,TRBJ2-1,CASSFGTGVINEQFF,TGTGCCAGCAGCTTCGGGACAGGGGTTATCAATGAGCAGTTCTTC
TRBD1,-,TRBV10-3,TRBJ1-2,CAISSTGTGYTF,TGTGCCATCAGTTCGACAGGGACTGGCTACACCTTC
-,-,TRBV7-2,TRBJ2-1,CASSLGTYQYNEQFF,TGTGCCAGCAGCTTAGGGACATACCAGTACAATGAGCAGTTCTTC
-,medium-sized,TRBV5-1,TRBJ2-3,CASSFRPPEMADTQYF,TGCGCCAGCAGCTTTCGTCCCCCGGAGATGGCAGATACGCAGTATTTT
TRBD2,-,TRBV18,TRBJ2-1,CASSQGLADHNEQFF,TGTGCCAGCTCACAGGGACTAGCGGACCACAATGAGCAGTTCTTC
TRBD1,-,TRBV7-9,TRBJ2-1,CASSGDSFGPPWASYNEQFF,TGTGCCAGCAGCGGGGACAGTTTTGGGCCACCTTGGGCGTCCTACAATGAGCAGTTCTTC
TRBD2,once,TRBV2,TRBJ2-1,CASRPGLAINEQFF,TGTGCCAGCAGGCCGGGACTAGCAATAAATGAGCAGTTCTTC
-,-,TRBV6-5,TRBJ1-2,CASSGDTSLGYTF,TGTGCCAGCAGCGGGGACACGAGCCTTGGCTACACCTTC
-,-,TRBV11-2,TRBJ2-1,CASSLGGLSDNEQFF,TGTGCCAGCAGCTTAGGAGGACTTAGCGACAATGAGCAGTTCTTC
-,-,TRBV7-2,TRBJ2-7,CASRRGVRGTYEQYF,TGTGCCAGCAGAAGAGGCGTGCGGGGAACCTACGAGCAGTACTTC
-,-,TRBV6-5,TRBJ1-1,CASSPTGLMNTEAFF,TGTGCCAGCAGCCCCACGGGACTCATGAACACTGAAGCTTTCTTT
TRBD1,-,TRBV11-2,TRBJ2-7,CASSLRGRTVGDRYYEQYF,TGTGCCAGCAGCTTAAGAGGTAGGACAGTCGGGGACAGATACTACGAGCAGTACTTC
TRBD1,-,TRBV3-1/TRBV3-2,TRBJ2-7,CASSQAAGTASYEQYF,TGTGCCAGCAGCCAAGCTGCCGGGACAGCCTCCTACGAGCAGTACTTC
TRBD2,-,TRBV10-3,TRBJ2-5,CAISDFAGGNQETQYF,TGTGCCATCAGTGACTTTGCGGGGGGTAACCAAGAGACCCAGTACTTC
-,once,TRBV6-5,TRBJ1-2,CASSTAQGPYGYTF,TGTGCCAGCAGCACCGCGCAGGGCCCCTATGGCTACACCTTC
TRBD1,-,TRBV5-1,TRBJ1-1,CASSGQGAGTEAFF,TGCGCCAGCAGCGGACAGGGGGCAGGGACTGAAGCTTTCTTT